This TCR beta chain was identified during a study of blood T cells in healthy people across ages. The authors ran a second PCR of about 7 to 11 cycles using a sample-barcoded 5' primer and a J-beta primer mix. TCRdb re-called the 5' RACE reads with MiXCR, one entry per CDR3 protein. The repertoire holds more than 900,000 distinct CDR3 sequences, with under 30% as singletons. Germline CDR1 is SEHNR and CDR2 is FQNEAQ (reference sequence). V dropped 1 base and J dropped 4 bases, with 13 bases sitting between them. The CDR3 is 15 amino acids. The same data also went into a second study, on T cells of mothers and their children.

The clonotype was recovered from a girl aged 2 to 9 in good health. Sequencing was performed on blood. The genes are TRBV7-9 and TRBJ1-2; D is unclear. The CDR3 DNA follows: TGTGCCAGCAGCTTAGATAGCAGCCGCTCCTATGGCTACACCTTC. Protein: CASSLDSSRSYGYTF.